The TCR beta chain described here comes from a study of blood T cell repertoires in COVID-19. V gave up 0 bases and J gave up 4 bases, with 11 bases separating them. The CDR3 is 16 amino acids. Germline lookup yields CDR1 SGHRS and CDR2 YFSETQ. Source study methods: Counts of nucleated cells, estimated from reference gene primer amplification, were obtained. Sequencing was performed with immunoSEQ multiplex PCR; in TCRdb, only in-frame clones are kept and a portion is missing. The DNA was the basis for D and trimming; V, J and clone size are from that table. This sample has 250,000 to 350,000 clones; 88% occur once, and the top ten carry roughly 7%.

The source material was peripheral blood. The V gene is TRBV5-1, the J gene TRBJ1-6, with D maybe TRBD1 (6 bases). This TCR came from a woman aged 25 to 45 who had recovered from COVID-19. Here the CDR3 reads CASSLAQGGYNSPLHF. The CDR3, as DNA: TGCGCCAGCAGCTTGGCCCAAGGGGGTTATAATTCACCCCTCCACTTT.